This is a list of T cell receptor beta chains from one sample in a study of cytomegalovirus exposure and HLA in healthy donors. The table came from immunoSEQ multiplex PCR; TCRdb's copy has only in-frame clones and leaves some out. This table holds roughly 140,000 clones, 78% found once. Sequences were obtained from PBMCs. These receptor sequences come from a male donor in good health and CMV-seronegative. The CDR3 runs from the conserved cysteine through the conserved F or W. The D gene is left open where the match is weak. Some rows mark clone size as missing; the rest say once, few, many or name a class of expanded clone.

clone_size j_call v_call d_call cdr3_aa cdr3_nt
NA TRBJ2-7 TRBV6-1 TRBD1 CASSLTGAYEQYF TGTGCCAGCAGTTTGACAGGGGCCTACGAGCAGTACTTC
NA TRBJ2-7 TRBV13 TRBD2 CASSETSGRAYEQYF TGTGCCAGCAGCGAAACTAGCGGGAGGGCCTACGAGCAGTACTTC
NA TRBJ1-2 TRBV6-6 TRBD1 CASSTQGYYGYTF TGTGCCAGCAGCACACAGGGGTACTATGGCTACACCTTC
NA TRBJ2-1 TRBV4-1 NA CASSQVTGTPAGGNEQFF TGCGCCAGCAGCCAAGTCACCGGGACTCCGGCTGGTGGCAATGAGCAGTTCTTC
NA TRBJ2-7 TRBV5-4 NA CASSSEADSSYEQYF TGTGCCAGCAGCTCAGAAGCGGACAGCTCCTACGAGCAGTACTTC
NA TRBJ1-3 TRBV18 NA CASSLASSGNTIYF TGTGCCAGCTCACTCGCGTCCTCTGGAAACACCATATATTTT
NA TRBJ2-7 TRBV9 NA CASSVLTASEQYF TGTGCCAGCAGCGTATTGACAGCTTCCGAGCAGTACTTC
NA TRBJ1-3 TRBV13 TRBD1 CASSLRGLEDTIYF TGTGCCAGCAGCCTCAGGGGGCTGGAGGACACCATATATTTT
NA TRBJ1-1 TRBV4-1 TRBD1 CASSGQGDGGAFF TGCGCCAGCAGTGGCCAGGGGGATGGGGGAGCTTTCTTT
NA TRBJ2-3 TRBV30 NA CAWLTRLDTQYF TGTGCCTGGCTTACGCGGTTAGATACGCAGTATTTT
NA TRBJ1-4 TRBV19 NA CASSPGDTTNEKLFF TGTGCCAGTAGCCCAGGGGATACAACTAATGAAAAACTGTTTTTT
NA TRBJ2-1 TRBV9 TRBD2 CASSMSPGGDEQFF TGTGCCAGCAGCATGTCCCCGGGGGGGGATGAGCAGTTCTTC
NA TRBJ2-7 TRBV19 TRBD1 CASGPGQGRYEQYF TGTGCCAGTGGACCGGGACAGGGAAGGTACGAGCAGTACTTC
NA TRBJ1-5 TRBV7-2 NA CASSPGGFNQPQHF TGTGCCAGCAGCCCCGGGGGGTTCAATCAGCCCCAGCATTTT
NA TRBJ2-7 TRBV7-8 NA CASSLALGVAEFYEQYF TGTGCCAGCAGCTTAGCGCTCGGGGTAGCGGAGTTTTACGAGCAGTACTTC
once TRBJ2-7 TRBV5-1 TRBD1 CASSSVGQGTYEQYF TGCGCCAGCAGCAGTGTGGGACAGGGGACGTACGAGCAGTACTTC
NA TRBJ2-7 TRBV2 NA CASSESVGRVAEQYF TGTGCCAGCAGTGAATCAGTGGGCAGGGTGGCCGAGCAGTACTTC
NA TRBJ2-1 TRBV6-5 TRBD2 CASSRGLAGEQFF TGTGCCAGCAGCCGCGGACTAGCCGGTGAGCAGTTCTTC
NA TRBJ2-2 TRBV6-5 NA CASRAGIVVTGELFF TGTGCCAGCAGGGCCGGGATCGTTGTAACCGGGGAGCTGTTTTTT
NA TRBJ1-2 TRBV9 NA CASSEQGNLGYGYTF TGTGCCAGCAGCGAACAGGGTAACTTGGGCTATGGCTACACCTTC
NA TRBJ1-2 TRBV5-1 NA CASSSLTGSNYGYTF TGCGCCAGCAGCTCTTTAACAGGGTCGAACTATGGCTACACCTTC
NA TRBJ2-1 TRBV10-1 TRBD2 CASSPPAGTGLAGSDEQFF TGCGCCAGCAGTCCCCCTGCCGGCACGGGACTAGCAGGAAGCGATGAGCAGTTCTTC
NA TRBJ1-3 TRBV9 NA CASSVERSPSSGNTIYF TGTGCCAGCAGCGTAGAGAGGAGTCCGAGCTCTGGAAACACCATATATTTT
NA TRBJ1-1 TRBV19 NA CASSIMYGGEAFF TGTGCCAGTAGTATAATGTATGGGGGGGAGGCTTTCTTT
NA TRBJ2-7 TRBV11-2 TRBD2 CASSARLAGKMTYEQYF TGTGCCAGCAGCGCACGACTAGCGGGAAAGATGACCTACGAGCAGTACTTC
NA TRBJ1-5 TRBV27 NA CATGSGPQHF TGTGCCACCGGGAGTGGGCCCCAGCATTTT
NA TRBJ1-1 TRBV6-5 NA CASSSSGGTEAFF TGTGCCAGCAGTTCTAGCGGGGGGACTGAAGCTTTCTTT
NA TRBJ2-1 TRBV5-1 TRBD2 CASSPGLAGVNEQFF TGCGCCAGCAGCCCGGGACTAGCGGGAGTCAATGAGCAGTTCTTC
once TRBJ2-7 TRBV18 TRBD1 CASSDRQGKFYEQYF TGTGCCAGCTCAGATCGACAGGGAAAGTTCTACGAGCAGTACTTC
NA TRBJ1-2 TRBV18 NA CASSPDREDYGYTF TGTGCCAGCTCACCGGACCGGGAGGACTATGGCTACACCTTC
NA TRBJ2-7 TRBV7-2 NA CASSFDRAFEQYF TGTGCCAGCAGCTTTGACAGAGCGTTCGAGCAGTACTTC
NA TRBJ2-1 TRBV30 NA CAWSLGLSETEQFF TGTGCCTGGAGCTTGGGACTCTCCGAGACTGAGCAGTTCTTC
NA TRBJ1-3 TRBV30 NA CARELTGGYPTFRNTIYF TGTGCCCGAGAACTGACCGGCGGTTATCCTACTTTCAGAAACACCATATATTTT
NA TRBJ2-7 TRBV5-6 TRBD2 CASSASLAGGREQYF TGTGCCAGCAGCGCATCACTAGCGGGAGGGCGGGAGCAGTACTTC
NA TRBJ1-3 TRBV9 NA CASSETSGGNTIYF TGTGCCAGCAGCGAGACATCGGGAGGAAACACCATATATTTT
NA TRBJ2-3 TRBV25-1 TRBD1 CASSERTGGTDTQYF TGTGCCAGCAGTGAAAGGACAGGGGGCACAGATACGCAGTATTTT
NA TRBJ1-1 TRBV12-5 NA CASGLGQKREAFF TGTGCTAGTGGTTTGGGACAGAAAAGAGAAGCTTTCTTT
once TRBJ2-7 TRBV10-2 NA CASSVYSYEQYF TGCGCCAGCAGTGTCTACTCCTACGAGCAGTACTTC
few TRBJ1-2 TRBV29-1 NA CSVVLRGPDGYTF TGCAGCGTTGTCCTCCGGGGTCCTGATGGCTACACCTTC
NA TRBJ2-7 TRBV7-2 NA CASRLPGRGSYEQYF TGTGCCAGCAGACTCCCGGGAAGAGGGTCCTACGAGCAGTACTTC
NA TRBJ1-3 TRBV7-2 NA CASSLGSFSGNTIYF TGTGCCAGCAGCTTAGGCAGTTTCTCTGGAAACACCATATATTTT
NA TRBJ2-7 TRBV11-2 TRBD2 CASSASSGGAWEQYF TGTGCCAGCAGCGCCTCCAGCGGGGGCGCCTGGGAGCAGTACTTC
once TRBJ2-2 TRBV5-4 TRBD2 CASSPLKGSGLNTGELFF TGTGCCAGCAGCCCCCTGAAGGGTAGCGGGCTGAACACCGGGGAGCTGTTTTTT
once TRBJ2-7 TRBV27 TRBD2 CASSSLGLAYEQYF TGTGCCAGCAGTTCCTTGGGACTAGCTTACGAGCAGTACTTC
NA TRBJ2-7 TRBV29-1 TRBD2 CSVALAGIYEQYF TGCAGCGTTGCCCTAGCGGGGATCTACGAGCAGTACTTC
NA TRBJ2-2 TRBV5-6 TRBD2 CASSLIASGISGELFF TGTGCCAGCAGCTTGATCGCTAGCGGGATCTCCGGGGAGCTGTTTTTT